This T cell receptor beta chain comes out of a study of cytomegalovirus exposure and HLA in healthy donors. A multiplex PCR was run with 60 Vbeta primers and 13 Jbeta primers. The protocol was immunoSEQ multiplex PCR, while the TCRdb copy is restricted to in-frame clones and leaves out a portion. The profile shows about 150,000 clones, more than 70% of them singletons. Germline CDR1 is SEHNR and CDR2 is FQNEAQ (reference sequence). V lost 2 bases, J lost 4 bases, and 11 bases lay in between. This CDR3 contains 15 residues. The sequenced material came from PBMCs. J is TRBJ1-4 and V is TRBV7-9, with a weak D call TRBD1 (6 bases). This receptor was identified in a man aged 35 to 55 in good health and CMV-seronegative. CDR3 bases: TGTGCCAGCAGCTTAAGTGGGGGCCTTAATGAAAAACTGTTTTTT. Amino acid sequence: CASSLSGGLNEKLFF.